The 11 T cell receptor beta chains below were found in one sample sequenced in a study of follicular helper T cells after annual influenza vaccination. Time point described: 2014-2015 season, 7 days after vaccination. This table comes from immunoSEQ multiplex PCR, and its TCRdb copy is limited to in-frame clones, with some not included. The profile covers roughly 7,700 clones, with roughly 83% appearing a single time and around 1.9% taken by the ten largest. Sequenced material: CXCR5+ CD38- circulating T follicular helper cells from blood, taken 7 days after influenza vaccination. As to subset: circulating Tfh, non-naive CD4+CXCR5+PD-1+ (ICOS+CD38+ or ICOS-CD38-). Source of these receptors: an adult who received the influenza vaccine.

CDR3 protein: CSVKGQTLGYTF. The CDR3 region has the DNA TGCAGCGTCAAGGGACAGACGCTTGGCTACACCTTC. The chain is built from TRBV29-1 and TRBJ1-2; 7 bases are a match to TRBD1. Trimming cost V 6 bases and J 7 bases; bases outside gene matches: 8. The CDR3 is made up of 12 amino acids. Germline CDR1 SQVTM, CDR2 ANQGSEA.

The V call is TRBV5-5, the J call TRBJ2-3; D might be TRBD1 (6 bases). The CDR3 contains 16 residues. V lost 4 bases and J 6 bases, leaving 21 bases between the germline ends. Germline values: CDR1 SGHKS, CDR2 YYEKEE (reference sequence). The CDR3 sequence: CASSDTIRQVPDTQYF. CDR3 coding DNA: TGTGCCAGCAGCGACACAATCCGACAGGTCCCCGATACGCAGTATTTT.

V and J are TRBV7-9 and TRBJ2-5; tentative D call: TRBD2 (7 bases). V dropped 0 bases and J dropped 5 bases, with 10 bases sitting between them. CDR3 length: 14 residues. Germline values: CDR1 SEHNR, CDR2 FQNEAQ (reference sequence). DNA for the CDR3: TGTGCCAGCAGCTTAGCACAGGGAGGGGAGACCCAGTACTTC. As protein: CASSLAQGGETQYF.

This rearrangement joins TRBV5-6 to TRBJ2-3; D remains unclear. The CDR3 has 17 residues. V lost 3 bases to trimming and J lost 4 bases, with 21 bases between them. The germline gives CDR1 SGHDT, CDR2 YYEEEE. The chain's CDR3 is CASSSPPGGELSDTQYF. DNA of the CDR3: TGTGCCAGCAGCTCCCCCCCGGGTGGAGAATTGTCAGATACGCAGTATTTT.

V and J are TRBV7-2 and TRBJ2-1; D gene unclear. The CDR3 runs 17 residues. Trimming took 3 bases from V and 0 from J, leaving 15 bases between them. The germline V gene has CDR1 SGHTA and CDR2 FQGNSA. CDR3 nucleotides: TGTGCCAGCAGCTTTTCCCCCCCACAGACCTCCTACAATGAGCAGTTCTTC. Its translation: CASSFSPPQTSYNEQFF.

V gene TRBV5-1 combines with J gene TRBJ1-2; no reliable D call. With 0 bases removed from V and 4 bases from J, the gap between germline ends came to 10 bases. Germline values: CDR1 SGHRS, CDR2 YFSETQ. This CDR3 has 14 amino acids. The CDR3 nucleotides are TGCGCCAGCAGCTTGGTGGAACGTATCTATGGCTACACCTTC. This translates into CASSLVERIYGYTF. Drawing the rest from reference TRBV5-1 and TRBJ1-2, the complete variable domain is KAGVTQTPRYLIKTRGQQVTLSCSPISGHRSVSWYQQTPGQGLQFLFEYFSETQRNKGNFPGRFSGRQFSNSRSEMNVSTLELGDSALYLCASSLVERIYGYTFGSGTRLTVV.

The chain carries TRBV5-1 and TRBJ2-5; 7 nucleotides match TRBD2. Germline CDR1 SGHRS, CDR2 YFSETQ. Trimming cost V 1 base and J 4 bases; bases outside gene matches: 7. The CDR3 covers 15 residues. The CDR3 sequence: CASSLMSGGLETQYF. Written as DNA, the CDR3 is TGCGCCAGCAGCTTGATGTCCGGGGGGTTAGAGACCCAGTACTTC.

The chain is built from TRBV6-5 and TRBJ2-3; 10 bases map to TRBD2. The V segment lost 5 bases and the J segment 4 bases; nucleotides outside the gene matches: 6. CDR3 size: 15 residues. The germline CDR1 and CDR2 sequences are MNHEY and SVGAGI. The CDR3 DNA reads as TGTGCCAGCAGTCTCAAGCGGGGGGGCCCAGATACGCAGTATTTT. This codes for CASSLKRGGPDTQYF.

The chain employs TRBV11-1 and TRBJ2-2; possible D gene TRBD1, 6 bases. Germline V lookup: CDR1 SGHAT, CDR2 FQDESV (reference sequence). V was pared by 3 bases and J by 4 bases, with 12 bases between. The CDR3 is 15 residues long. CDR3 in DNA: TGTGCCAGCAGCTTGAGTCAGGGGAGCACCGGGGAGCTGTTTTTT. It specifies CASSLSQGSTGELFF.

Written as DNA, the CDR3 is TGCGCCAGCAGCGTATCAGGGGAAGGTCCTGGAAACACCATATATTTT. The encoded protein is CASSVSGEGPGNTIYF. V is TRBV5-1 and J is TRBJ1-3; TRBD1 might be the D (6 bases). Trimming took 4 bases from V and 2 from J, leaving 16 bases between them. Germline lookup yields CDR1 SGHRS and CDR2 YFSETQ. The CDR3 is 16 amino acids.

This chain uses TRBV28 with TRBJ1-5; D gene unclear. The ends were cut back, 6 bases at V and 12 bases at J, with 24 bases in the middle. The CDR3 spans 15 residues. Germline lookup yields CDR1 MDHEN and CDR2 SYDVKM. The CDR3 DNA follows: TGTGCCAGCAGCCGCTTGAGGACCCAGACCGGGTACCAGCATTTT. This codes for CASSRLRTQTGYQHF.